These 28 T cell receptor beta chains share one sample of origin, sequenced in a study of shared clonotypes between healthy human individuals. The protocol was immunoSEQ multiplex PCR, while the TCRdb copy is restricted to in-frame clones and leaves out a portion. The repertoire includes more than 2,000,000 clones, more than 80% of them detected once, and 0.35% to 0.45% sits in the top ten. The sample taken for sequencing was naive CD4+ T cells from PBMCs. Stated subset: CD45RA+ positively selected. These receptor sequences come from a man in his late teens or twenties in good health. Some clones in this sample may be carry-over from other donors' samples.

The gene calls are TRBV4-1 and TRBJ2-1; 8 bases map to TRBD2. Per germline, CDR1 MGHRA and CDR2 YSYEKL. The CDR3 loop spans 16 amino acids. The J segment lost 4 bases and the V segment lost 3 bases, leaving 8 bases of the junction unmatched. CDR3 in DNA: TGCGCCAGCAGCCACCCAGCCGGGACTAGATACAATGAGCAGTTCTTC. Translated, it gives CASSHPAGTRYNEQFF.

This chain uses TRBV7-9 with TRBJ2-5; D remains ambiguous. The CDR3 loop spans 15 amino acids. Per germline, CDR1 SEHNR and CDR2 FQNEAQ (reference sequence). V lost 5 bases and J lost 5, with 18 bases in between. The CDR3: CASSPSLKTAETQYF. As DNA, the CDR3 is TGTGCCAGCAGCCCCAGCCTTAAAACGGCCGAGACCCAGTACTTC. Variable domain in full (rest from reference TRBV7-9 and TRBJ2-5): DTGVSQNPRHKITKRGQNVTFRCDPISEHNRLYWYRQTLGQGPEFLTYFQNEAQLEKSRLLSDRFSAERPKGSFSTLEIQRTEQGDSAMYLCASSPSLKTAETQYFGPGTRLLVL.

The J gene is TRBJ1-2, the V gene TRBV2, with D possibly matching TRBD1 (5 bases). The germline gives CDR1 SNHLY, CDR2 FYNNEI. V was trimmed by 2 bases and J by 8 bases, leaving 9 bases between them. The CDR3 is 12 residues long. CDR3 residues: CASSEMGVGYTF. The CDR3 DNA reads TGTGCCAGCAGTGAAATGGGGGTCGGCTACACCTTC.

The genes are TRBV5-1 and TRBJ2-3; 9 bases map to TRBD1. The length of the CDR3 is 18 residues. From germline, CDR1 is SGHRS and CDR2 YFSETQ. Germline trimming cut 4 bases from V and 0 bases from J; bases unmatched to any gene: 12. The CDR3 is CASSVGQGLLSSTDTQYF. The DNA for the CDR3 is TGCGCCAGCAGCGTCGGACAGGGGCTCCTATCTAGCACAGATACGCAGTATTTT. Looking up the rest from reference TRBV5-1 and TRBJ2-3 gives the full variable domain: KAGVTQTPRYLIKTRGQQVTLSCSPISGHRSVSWYQQTPGQGLQFLFEYFSETQRNKGNFPGRFSGRQFSNSRSEMNVSTLELGDSALYLCASSVGQGLLSSTDTQYFGPGTRLTVL.

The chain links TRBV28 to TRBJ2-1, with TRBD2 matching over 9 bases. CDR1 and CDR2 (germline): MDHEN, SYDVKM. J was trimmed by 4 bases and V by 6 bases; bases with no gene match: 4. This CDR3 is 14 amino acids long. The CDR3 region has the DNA TGTGCCAGCAGCCCTAGCGGGAATTACAATGAGCAGTTCTTC. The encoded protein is CASSPSGNYNEQFF. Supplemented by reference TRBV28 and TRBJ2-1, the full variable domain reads DVKVTQSSRYLVKRTGEKVFLECVQDMDHENMFWYRQDPGLGLRLIYFSYDVKMKEKGDIPEGYSVSREKKERFSLILESASTNQTSMYLCASSPSGNYNEQFFGPGTRLTVL.

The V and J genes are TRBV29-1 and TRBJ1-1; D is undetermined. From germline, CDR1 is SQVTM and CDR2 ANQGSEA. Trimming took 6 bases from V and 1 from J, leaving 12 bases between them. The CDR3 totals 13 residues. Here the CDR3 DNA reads TGCAGCGTGATGACGGACGGGAACACTGAAGCTTTCTTT. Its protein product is CSVMTDGNTEAFF.

CDR3 DNA: TGTGCCAGCAGCGTCGATCGGGCGGGGGGCACAGATACGCAGTATTTT. This gives the protein CASSVDRAGGTDTQYF. This chain connects TRBV7-3 to TRBJ2-3; TRBD2 matches 7 bases. The CDR3 sequence is 16 residues long. The germline CDR1 and CDR2 sequences are SGHTA and FQGTGA. The ends lost 5 bases at V and 1 base at J; junction bases unmatched: 9.

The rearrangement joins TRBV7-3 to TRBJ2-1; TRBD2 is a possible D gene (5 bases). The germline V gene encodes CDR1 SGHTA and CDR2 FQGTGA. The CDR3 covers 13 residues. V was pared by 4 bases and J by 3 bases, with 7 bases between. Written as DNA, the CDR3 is TGTGCCAGCAGCTCAACTAGCTACAATGAGCAGTTCTTC. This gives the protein CASSSTSYNEQFF. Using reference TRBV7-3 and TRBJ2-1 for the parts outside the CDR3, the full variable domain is GAGVSQTPSNKVTEKGKYVELRCDPISGHTALYWYRQSLGQGPEFLIYFQGTGAADDSGLPNDRFFAVRPEGSVSTLKIQRTERGDSAVYLCASSSTSYNEQFFGPGTRLTVL.

The CDR3 DNA is TGTGCCAGCCGTTTCGGGACAGATCAAGAGACCCAGTACTTC. It encodes CASRFGTDQETQYF. The V gene is TRBV2, the J gene TRBJ2-5; 7 bases line up with TRBD1. The CDR3 is 14 amino acids. Germline V gives CDR1 SNHLY, CDR2 FYNNEI. Germline trimming cut 8 bases from V and 2 bases from J; bases unmatched to any gene: 8. Drawing the rest from reference TRBV2 and TRBJ2-5, the complete variable domain is EPEVTQTPSHQVTQMGQEVILRCVPISNHLYFYWYRQILGQKVEFLVSFYNNEISEKSEIFDDQFSVERPDGSNFTLKIRSTKLEDSAMYFCASRFGTDQETQYFGPGTRLLVL.

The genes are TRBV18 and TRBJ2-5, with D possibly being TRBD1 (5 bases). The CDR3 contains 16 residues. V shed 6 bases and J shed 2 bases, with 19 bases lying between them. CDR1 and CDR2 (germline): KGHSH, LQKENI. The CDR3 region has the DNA TGTGCCAGCTCCGCACTGCAGGGAATGGGGCAAGAGACCCAGTACTTC. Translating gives CASSALQGMGQETQYF.

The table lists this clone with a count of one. CDR3 nucleotide sequence: TGTGCCAGTAGTATAGATGTTGGGCGCCAAATAGAGCAGTTCTTC. Translated, it gives CASSIDVGRQIEQFF. J is TRBJ2-1 and V is TRBV19; no reliable D call. V dropped 0 bases and J dropped 10 bases, with 16 bases sitting between them. The CDR3 totals 15 residues. The germline CDR1 and CDR2 sequences are LNHDA and SQIVND (reference sequence).

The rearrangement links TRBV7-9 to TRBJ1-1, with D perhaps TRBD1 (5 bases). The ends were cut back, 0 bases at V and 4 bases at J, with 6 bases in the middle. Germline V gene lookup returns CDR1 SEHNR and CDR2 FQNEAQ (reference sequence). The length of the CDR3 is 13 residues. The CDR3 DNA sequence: TGTGCCAGCAGCTTAGCAGGGGCCACTGAAGCTTTCTTT. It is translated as CASSLAGATEAFF. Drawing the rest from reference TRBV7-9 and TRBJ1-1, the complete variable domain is DTGVSQNPRHKITKRGQNVTFRCDPISEHNRLYWYRQTLGQGPEFLTYFQNEAQLEKSRLLSDRFSAERPKGSFSTLEIQRTEQGDSAMYLCASSLAGATEAFFGQGTRLTVV.

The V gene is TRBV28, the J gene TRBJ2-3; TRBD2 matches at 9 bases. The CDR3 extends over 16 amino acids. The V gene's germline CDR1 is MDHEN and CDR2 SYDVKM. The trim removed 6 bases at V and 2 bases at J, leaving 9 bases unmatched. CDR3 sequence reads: CASRSLGLATTDTQYF. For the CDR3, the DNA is TGTGCCAGCAGATCCCTCGGACTAGCGACCACAGATACGCAGTATTTT.

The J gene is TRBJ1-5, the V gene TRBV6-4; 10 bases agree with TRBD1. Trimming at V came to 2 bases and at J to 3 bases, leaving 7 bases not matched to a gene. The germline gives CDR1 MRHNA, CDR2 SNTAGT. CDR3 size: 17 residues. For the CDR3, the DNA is TGTGCCAGCAGTGACCGTCGACAGGGGGCTGACAATCAGCCCCAGCATTTT. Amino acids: CASSDRRQGADNQPQHF.

In DNA, the CDR3 is TGTGCCAGCAGTGATGACGTTAGCGTCAGGGGTGAGCAGTTCTTC. It specifies CASSDDVSVRGEQFF. The chain combines TRBV2 with TRBJ2-1, with D possibly being TRBD1 (6 bases). Germline values: CDR1 SNHLY, CDR2 FYNNEI. The CDR3 is 15 amino acids. V lost 3 bases, J lost 9 bases, and 18 bases lay in between.

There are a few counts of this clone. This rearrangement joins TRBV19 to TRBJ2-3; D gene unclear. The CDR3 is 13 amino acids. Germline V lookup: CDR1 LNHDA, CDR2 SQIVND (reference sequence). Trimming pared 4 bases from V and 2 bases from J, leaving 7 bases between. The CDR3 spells CASSKIYTDTQYF. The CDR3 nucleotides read TGTGCCAGTAGTAAGATTTACACAGATACGCAGTATTTT.

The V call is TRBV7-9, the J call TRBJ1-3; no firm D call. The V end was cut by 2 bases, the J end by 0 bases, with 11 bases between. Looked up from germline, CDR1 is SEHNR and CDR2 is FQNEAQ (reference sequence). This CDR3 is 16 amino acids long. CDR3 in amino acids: CASSLLGGSSGNTIYF. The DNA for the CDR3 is TGTGCCAGCAGCTTACTCGGAGGGAGCTCTGGAAACACCATATATTTT. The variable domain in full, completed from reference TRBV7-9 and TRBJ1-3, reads DTGVSQNPRHKITKRGQNVTFRCDPISEHNRLYWYRQTLGQGPEFLTYFQNEAQLEKSRLLSDRFSAERPKGSFSTLEIQRTEQGDSAMYLCASSLLGGSSGNTIYFGEGSWLTVV.

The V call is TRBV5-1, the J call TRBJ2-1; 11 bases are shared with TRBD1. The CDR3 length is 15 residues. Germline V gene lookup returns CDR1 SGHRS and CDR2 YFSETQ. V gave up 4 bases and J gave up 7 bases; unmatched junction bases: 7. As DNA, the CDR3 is TGCGCCAGCAGCGACGGGACAGGGGGATCGAATGAGCAGTTCTTC. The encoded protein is CASSDGTGGSNEQFF.

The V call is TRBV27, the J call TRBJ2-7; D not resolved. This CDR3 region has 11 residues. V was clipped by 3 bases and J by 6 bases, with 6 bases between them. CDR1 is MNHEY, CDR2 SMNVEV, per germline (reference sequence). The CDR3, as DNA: TGTGCCAGCAGTTTCTGGGCCGAGCAGTACTTC. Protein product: CASSFWAEQYF.

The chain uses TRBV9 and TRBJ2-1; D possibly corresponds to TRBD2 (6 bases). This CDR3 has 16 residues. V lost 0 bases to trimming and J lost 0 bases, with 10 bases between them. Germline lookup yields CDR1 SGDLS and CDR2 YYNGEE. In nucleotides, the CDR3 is TGTGCCAGCAGCGTAGTTTCTAGCGTCTCCTACAATGAGCAGTTCTTC. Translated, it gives CASSVVSSVSYNEQFF.

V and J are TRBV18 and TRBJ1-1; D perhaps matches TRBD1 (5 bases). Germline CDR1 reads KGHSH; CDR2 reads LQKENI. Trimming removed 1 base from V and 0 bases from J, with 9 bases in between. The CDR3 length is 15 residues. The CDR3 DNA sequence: TGTGCCAGCTCACCACGGGCAGGGTTGAACACTGAAGCTTTCTTT. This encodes CASSPRAGLNTEAFF.

CDR3 amino acids: CASTRDRVSEAFF. In DNA form, the CDR3 reads TGTGCCAGCACACGGGACAGGGTATCTGAAGCTTTCTTT. J is TRBJ1-1 and V is TRBV6-6; 9 nucleotides match TRBD1. The CDR3 extends over 13 amino acids. V lost 7 bases to trimming and J lost 6 bases; unmatched junction nucleotides: 6. Germline V gene sequence: CDR1 MNHNY, CDR2 SVGAGI (reference sequence).

Written as DNA, the CDR3 is TGTGCCAGTAGCCGCGGGGCCAACTCTGGAAACACCATATATTTT. Amino acids: CASSRGANSGNTIYF. The rearrangement uses TRBV19 and TRBJ1-3, with a weak D call TRBD1 (5 bases). The CDR3 contains 15 residues. V shed 6 bases and J shed 0 bases, with 12 bases lying between them. CDR1 LNHDA and CDR2 SQIVND come from the germline V gene (reference sequence). Based on the CDR3 plus reference TRBV19 and TRBJ1-3, the full variable domain is DGGITQSPKYLFRKEGQNVTLSCEQNLNHDAMYWYRQDPGQGLRLIYYSQIVNDFQKGDIAEGYSVSREKKESFPLTVTSAQKNPTAFYLCASSRGANSGNTIYFGEGSWLTVV.

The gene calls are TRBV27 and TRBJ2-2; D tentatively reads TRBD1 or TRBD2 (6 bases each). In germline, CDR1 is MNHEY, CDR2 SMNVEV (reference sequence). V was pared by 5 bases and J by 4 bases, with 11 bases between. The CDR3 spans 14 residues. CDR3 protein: CASSKQGGTGELFF. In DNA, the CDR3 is TGTGCCAGCAGTAAACAGGGAGGCACCGGGGAGCTGTTTTTT.

CDR3 DNA: TGTGCCAGCAGCCCCGGGACTAGCGTTCGTTGGCAGTACTTC. This sequence encodes CASSPGTSVRWQYF. The chain uses TRBV5-4 and TRBJ2-7; 10 positions agree with TRBD2. Losses at the gene ends were 4 bases for V and 9 bases for J; bases not matched to a gene: 10. The CDR3 loop spans 14 amino acids. Germline CDR1 SGHNT, CDR2 YYREEE (reference sequence).

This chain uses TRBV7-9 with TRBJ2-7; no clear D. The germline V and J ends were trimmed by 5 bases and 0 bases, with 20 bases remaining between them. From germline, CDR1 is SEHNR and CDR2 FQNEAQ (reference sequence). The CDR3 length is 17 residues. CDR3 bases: TGTGCCAGCAGCATGAATGCGCCCCAACAAAGCTCCTACGAGCAGTACTTC. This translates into CASSMNAPQQSSYEQYF.

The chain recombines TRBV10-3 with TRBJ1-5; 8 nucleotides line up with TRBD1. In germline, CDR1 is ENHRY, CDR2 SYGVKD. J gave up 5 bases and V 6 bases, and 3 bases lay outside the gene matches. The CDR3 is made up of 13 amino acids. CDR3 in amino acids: CAIRQQGDQPQHF. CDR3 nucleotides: TGTGCCATCAGGCAACAGGGGGATCAGCCCCAGCATTTT.

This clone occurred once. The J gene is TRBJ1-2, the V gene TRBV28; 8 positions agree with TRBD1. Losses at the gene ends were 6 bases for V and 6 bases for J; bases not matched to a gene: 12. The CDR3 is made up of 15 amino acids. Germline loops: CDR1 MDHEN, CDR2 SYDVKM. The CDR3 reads CASRSGQGGIDGYTF. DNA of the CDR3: TGTGCCAGCAGGTCAGGACAGGGAGGGATTGATGGCTACACCTTC.